Listed below are T cell receptor beta chains from one sample, sequenced in a study of T cell responses to AZD1222 COVID-19 vaccine. Here immunoSEQ multiplex PCR was the method, and the copy in TCRdb shows in-frame clones only, minus some. In the table there are 90,000 to 150,000 clones, 70% to 90% of which are singletons. The material sequenced was peripheral blood, taken on day 0 of AZD1222 vaccination. All receptors come from an adult in good health. Both conserved end residues are part of each CDR3. A D gene is named only where the DNA matches it firmly. Not all rows give a size; the values are once, few, many and, for expanded clones, a class.

j_call clone_size d_call v_call cdr3_length cdr3_aa cdr3_nt
TRBJ1-2 NA NA TRBV27 13 CASSPSGPYGYTF TGTGCCAGCAGTCCATCGGGTCCCTATGGCTACACCTTC
TRBJ1-2 NA TRBD1 TRBV28 13 CASSWDRNYGYTF TGTGCCAGCAGCTGGGACAGGAACTATGGCTACACCTTC
TRBJ1-5 NA NA TRBV6-5 14 CASGQIENNQPQHF TGTGCCAGTGGACAAATTGAGAACAATCAGCCCCAGCATTTT
TRBJ1-6 NA TRBD1 TRBV7-2 15 CASSLMTGMNSPLHF TGTGCCAGCAGCTTGATGACAGGGATGAATTCACCCCTCCACTTT
TRBJ2-3 once TRBD2 TRBV6-5 14 CASSYPGGADTQYF TGTGCCAGCAGTTACCCGGGGGGGGCAGATACGCAGTATTTT
TRBJ1-3 NA TRBD1 TRBV29-1 18 CSVFLTGTVFVSGNTIYF TGCAGCGTTTTCCTGACCGGGACAGTTTTTGTATCTGGAAACACCATATATTTT
TRBJ2-5 NA NA TRBV9 14 CASSDGLSGETQYF TGTGCCAGCAGCGACGGGCTCAGTGGAGAGACCCAGTACTTC
TRBJ2-1 NA TRBD2 TRBV2 20 CASSASGTSGGRGSYNEQFF TGTGCCAGCAGTGCATCCGGGACTAGCGGGGGACGAGGATCCTACAATGAGCAGTTCTTC
TRBJ2-7 NA NA TRBV24-1 16 CATSAGLTIPSYEQYF TGTGCCACCAGTGCTGGACTGACCATACCCAGCTACGAGCAGTACTTC
TRBJ1-2 NA NA TRBV5-6 13 CASSSRGLGGYTF TGTGCCAGCAGCTCGAGAGGGTTGGGAGGCTACACCTTC
TRBJ2-1 NA TRBD2 TRBV7-7 16 CASSSLVAGGPNEQFF TGTGCTAGCAGCTCCCTGGTAGCGGGGGGTCCCAATGAGCAGTTCTTC
TRBJ1-4 NA NA TRBV6-5 11 CASRGREKLFF TGTGCCAGCAGGGGGCGTGAAAAACTGTTTTTT
TRBJ2-2 NA NA TRBV19 15 CASRGGRWDTGELFF TGTGCCAGTCGTGGCGGTCGTTGGGACACCGGGGAGCTGTTTTTT
TRBJ1-2 NA NA TRBV3-1/TRBV3-2 12 CASSQGGHGYTF TGTGCCAGCAGCCAGGGGGGTCATGGCTACACCTTC
TRBJ2-7 NA NA TRBV18 13 CASSPSRGYEQYF TGTGCCAGCTCACCTTCCCGCGGCTACGAGCAGTACTTC
TRBJ1-2 NA TRBD1 TRBV19 12 CASLQGNYGYTF TGTGCCAGCTTACAGGGGAACTATGGCTACACCTTC
TRBJ2-7 NA NA TRBV3-1/TRBV3-2 15 CASSQGGLGSGEQYF TGTGCCAGCAGCCAAGGGGGGCTAGGAAGTGGGGAGCAGTACTTC
TRBJ1-2 NA NA TRBV18 14 CASSLDTGDYGYTF TGTGCCAGCTCACTCGACACAGGCGATTACGGCTACACCTTC
TRBJ1-4 NA TRBD1 TRBV2 14 CASNRAQGNEKLFF TGTGCCAGCAACCGGGCACAGGGGAATGAAAAACTGTTTTTT
TRBJ2-1 NA TRBD1 TRBV11-3 15 CASSLSGTGKNQQFF TGTGCCAGCAGCCTATCGGGGACAGGGAAAAATCAGCAGTTCTTC
TRBJ1-6 NA TRBD1 TRBV6-5 15 CASRQRTGVNSPLHF TGTGCCAGCAGGCAAAGGACAGGGGTAAATTCACCCCTCCACTTT
TRBJ1-2 NA NA TRBV25-1 12 CASGDGLYGYTF TGTGCCAGCGGGGACGGCCTCTATGGCTACACCTTC
TRBJ2-1 NA NA TRBV28 13 CASSIDSYNEQFF TGTGCCAGCAGCATTGACTCCTACAATGAGCAGTTCTTC
TRBJ1-2 NA NA TRBV25-1 13 CASSERGGYGYTF TGTGCCAGCAGTGAACGAGGCGGCTATGGCTACACCTTC
TRBJ1-1 NA NA TRBV28 13 CASQPSDRTEAFF TGTGCCAGCCAGCCCTCCGATCGGACTGAAGCTTTCTTT
TRBJ2-7 NA TRBD1 TRBV7-2 16 CASSPYTGAKAYEQYF TGTGCCAGCAGCCCTTACACAGGGGCTAAGGCCTACGAGCAGTACTTC
TRBJ1-4 NA NA TRBV5-1 17 CASSLARRPGESEKLFF TGCGCCAGCAGCTTGGCCCGGCGCCCCGGGGAGAGTGAAAAACTGTTTTTT
TRBJ1-2 few TRBD1 TRBV5-8 14 CASSLDRGIDGYTF TGTGCCAGCAGCTTGGACAGGGGGATAGATGGCTACACCTTC
TRBJ1-5 NA NA TRBV7-8 15 CASSLGGFLGQPQHF TGTGCCAGCAGCTTAGGAGGGTTCCTGGGTCAGCCCCAGCATTTT
TRBJ2-3 NA NA TRBV6-5 14 CASSWAGAADTQYF TGTGCCAGCTCTTGGGCAGGGGCGGCGGATACGCAGTATTTT
TRBJ2-2 NA NA TRBV7-9 14 CASSPLRNTGELFF TGTGCCAGCAGCCCACTCAGGAACACCGGGGAGCTGTTTTTT
TRBJ1-2 NA NA TRBV15 14 CATSRDPWGDGYTF TGTGCCACCAGCAGAGACCCCTGGGGGGATGGCTACACCTTC
TRBJ2-7 NA NA TRBV28 14 CASSSVGHTSEQYF TGTGCCAGCAGTTCCGTTGGCCACACGTCGGAGCAGTACTTC
TRBJ1-3 once NA TRBV24-1 13 CATSDIGGNTIYF TGTGCCACCAGTGATATAGGGGGAAACACCATATATTTT
TRBJ1-1 NA NA TRBV18 15 CASSPRVVEDTEAFF TGTGCCAGCTCACCTCGAGTCGTAGAGGACACTGAAGCTTTCTTT
TRBJ2-7 NA NA TRBV6-5 16 CASSSRGKAKTYEQYF TGTGCCAGCAGTTCAAGAGGGAAGGCTAAAACCTACGAGCAGTACTTC
TRBJ1-1 NA TRBD1 TRBV29-1 12 CSVVEGAAEAFF TGCAGCGTTGTAGAGGGGGCGGCCGAAGCTTTCTTT
TRBJ1-4 NA NA TRBV6-5 11 CAIQQGWKLFF TGTGCCATCCAACAGGGCTGGAAACTGTTTTTT
TRBJ2-1 few TRBD2 TRBV7-2 15 CASSLLAGGVLEQFF TGTGCCAGCAGCTTACTAGCGGGGGGCGTGCTTGAGCAGTTCTTC